This TCR beta chain was retrieved from a study of relationships among human T cell subsets. V lost 5 bases and J lost 2; bases outside the gene matches: 3. The germline CDR1 and CDR2 sequences are SGHNT and YENEEA. This CDR3 region has 15 residues. Study-level points and caveats: Over 55% of CD8+ cytotoxic sequences were in clones over 100 reads; regulatory and Th2 had few. Many CDR3s were shared across Th1, Th2 and regulatory subsets.

From mRNA, alpha and beta CDR3 regions were amplified using semiquantitative ARM-PCR. Tagged nested gene-specific primers were used first, then communal superprimers amplified exponentially. Nested primers were removed by exonuclease before the second PCR round. MiXCR, run by TCRdb on the multiplex PCR reads, gives a single entry per CDR3 protein. The sample has more than 13,000 distinct CDR3 sequences; over 45% are singletons. CD4+CD25+ regulatory T cells came from anti-CD25 bead selection of positively selected CD4+ cells. Magnetic beads coated with subset-specific antibodies isolated the T cell subsets. This clonotype was seen only a few times. What it recognizes is unknown.

The V and J genes are TRBV11-3 and TRBJ2-3; 11 bases align to TRBD2. The clonotype was recovered from a man between 35 and 55 years old in good health. The sequenced material came from Tregs sorted from blood. The CDR3 DNA reads as TGTGCCAGCAGCATTAGCGGGAGGGTCACAGATACGCAGTATTTT. Amino acids: CASSISGRVTDTQYF.